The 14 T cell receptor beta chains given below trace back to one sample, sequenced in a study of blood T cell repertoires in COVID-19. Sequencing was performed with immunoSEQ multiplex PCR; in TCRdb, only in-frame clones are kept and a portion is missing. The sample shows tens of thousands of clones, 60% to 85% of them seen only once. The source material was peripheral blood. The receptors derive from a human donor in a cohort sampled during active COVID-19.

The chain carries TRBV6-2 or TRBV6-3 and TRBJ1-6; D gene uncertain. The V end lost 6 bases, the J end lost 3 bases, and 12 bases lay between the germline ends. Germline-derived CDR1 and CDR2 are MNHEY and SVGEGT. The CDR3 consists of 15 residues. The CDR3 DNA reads TGTGCCAGCAGCTCTGGGAGTAGCTATAATTCACCCCTCCACTTT. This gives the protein CASSSGSSYNSPLHF.

The CDR3 loop reads CAIRQGADNEQFF. The CDR3, as DNA: TGTGCCATCAGACAGGGGGCCGACAATGAGCAGTTCTTC. The V and J genes are TRBV10-3 and TRBJ2-1, with 9 bases fitting TRBD1. Germline V lookup: CDR1 ENHRY, CDR2 SYGVKD. Losses at the gene ends were 6 bases for V and 5 bases for J; bases not matched to a gene: 2. The CDR3 has 13 amino acids.

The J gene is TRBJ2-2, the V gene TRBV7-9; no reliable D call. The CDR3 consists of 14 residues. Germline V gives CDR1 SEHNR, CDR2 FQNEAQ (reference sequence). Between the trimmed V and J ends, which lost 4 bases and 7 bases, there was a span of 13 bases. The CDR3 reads CASSWRGRFGELFF. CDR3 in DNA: TGTGCCAGCAGCTGGCGTGGCAGGTTCGGGGAGCTGTTTTTT.

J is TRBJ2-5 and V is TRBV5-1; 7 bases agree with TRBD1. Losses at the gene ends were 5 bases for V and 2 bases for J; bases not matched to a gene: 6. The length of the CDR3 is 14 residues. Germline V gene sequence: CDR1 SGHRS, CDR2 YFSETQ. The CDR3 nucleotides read TGCGCCAGCAGTGATGGGACAGTTCAAGAGACCCAGTACTTC. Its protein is CASSDGTVQETQYF.

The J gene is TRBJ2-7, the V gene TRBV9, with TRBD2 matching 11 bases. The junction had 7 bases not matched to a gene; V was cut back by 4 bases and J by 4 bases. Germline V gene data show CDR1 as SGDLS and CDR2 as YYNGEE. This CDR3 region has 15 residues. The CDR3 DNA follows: TGTGCCAGCAGCCCTCGACTAGCGGGAAGGTACGAGCAGTACTTC. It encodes CASSPRLAGRYEQYF.

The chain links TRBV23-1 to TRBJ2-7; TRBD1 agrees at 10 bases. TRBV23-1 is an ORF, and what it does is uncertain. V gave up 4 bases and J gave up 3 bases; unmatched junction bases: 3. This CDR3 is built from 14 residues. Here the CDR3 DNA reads TGCGCCAGCAGTCGACAGGGGGCAAACTACGAGCAGTACTTC. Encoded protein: CASSRQGANYEQYF.

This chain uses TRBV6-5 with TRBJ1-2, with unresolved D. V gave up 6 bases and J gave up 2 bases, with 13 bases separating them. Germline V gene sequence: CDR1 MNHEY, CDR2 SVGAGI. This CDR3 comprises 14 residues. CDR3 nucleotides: TGTGCCAGCAGGCCTTGGAGGGCGAACTATGGCTACACCTTC. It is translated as CASRPWRANYGYTF.

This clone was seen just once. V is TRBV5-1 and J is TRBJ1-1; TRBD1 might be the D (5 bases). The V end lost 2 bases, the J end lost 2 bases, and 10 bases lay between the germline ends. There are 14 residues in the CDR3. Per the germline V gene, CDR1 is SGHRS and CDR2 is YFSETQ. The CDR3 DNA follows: TGCGCCAGCAGCTTCCAGGGCCAAAACACTGAAGCTTTCTTT. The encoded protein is CASSFQGQNTEAFF.

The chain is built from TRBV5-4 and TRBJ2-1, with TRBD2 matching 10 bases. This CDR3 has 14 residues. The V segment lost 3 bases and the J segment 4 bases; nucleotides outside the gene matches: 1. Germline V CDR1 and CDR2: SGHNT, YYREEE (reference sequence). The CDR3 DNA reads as TGTGCCAGCAGCTCACTAGCGGGGTACAATGAGCAGTTCTTC. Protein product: CASSSLAGYNEQFF.

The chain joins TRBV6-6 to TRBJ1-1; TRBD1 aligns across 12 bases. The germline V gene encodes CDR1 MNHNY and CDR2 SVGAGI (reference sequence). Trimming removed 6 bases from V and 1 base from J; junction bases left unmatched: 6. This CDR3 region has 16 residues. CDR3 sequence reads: CASRSGQGARNTEAFF. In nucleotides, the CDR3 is TGTGCCAGCAGATCGGGACAGGGGGCGAGGAACACTGAAGCTTTCTTT.

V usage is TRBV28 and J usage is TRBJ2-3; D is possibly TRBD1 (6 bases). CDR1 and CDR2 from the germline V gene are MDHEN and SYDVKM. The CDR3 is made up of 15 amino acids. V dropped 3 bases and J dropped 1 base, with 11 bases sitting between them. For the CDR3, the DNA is TGTGCCAGCAGTTTCCGACAGGCGGGCACAGATACGCAGTATTTT. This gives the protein CASSFRQAGTDTQYF.

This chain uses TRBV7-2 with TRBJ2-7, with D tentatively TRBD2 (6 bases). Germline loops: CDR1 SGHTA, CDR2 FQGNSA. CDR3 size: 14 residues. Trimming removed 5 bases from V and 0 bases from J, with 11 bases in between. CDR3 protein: CASSVGGSSYEQYF. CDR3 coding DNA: TGTGCCAGCAGCGTGGGGGGAAGCTCCTACGAGCAGTACTTC.

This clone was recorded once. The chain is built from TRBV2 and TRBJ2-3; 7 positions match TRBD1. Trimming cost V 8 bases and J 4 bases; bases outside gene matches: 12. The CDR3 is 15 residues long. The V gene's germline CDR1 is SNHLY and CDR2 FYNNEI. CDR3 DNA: TGTGCCAGCGGCATAACAGGGGAATCGTCAGATACGCAGTATTTT. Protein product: CASGITGESSDTQYF. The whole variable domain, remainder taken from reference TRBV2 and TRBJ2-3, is EPEVTQTPSHQVTQMGQEVILRCVPISNHLYFYWYRQILGQKVEFLVSFYNNEISEKSEIFDDQFSVERPDGSNFTLKIRSTKLEDSAMYFCASGITGESSDTQYFGPGTRLTVL.

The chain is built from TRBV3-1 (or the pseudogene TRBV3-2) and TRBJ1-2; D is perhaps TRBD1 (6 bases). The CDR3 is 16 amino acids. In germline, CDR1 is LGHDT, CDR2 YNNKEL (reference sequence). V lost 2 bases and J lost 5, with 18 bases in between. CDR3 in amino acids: CASSQTPLDSPYGYTF. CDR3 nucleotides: TGTGCCAGCAGCCAAACCCCCTTGGACAGCCCGTATGGCTACACCTTC.